This is a list of T cell receptor beta chains from one sample in a study of OX40 agonist ivuxolimab in advanced cancers. Clones were read by immunoSEQ multiplex PCR, and TCRdb kept only the in-frame ones, dropping some. This sample carries some 150,000 clones, about nine tenths of them seen once, and the ten largest clones take around 1%. Specimen: CD4+ or CD8+ T cells sorted from blood, collected in a trial of the OX40 agonist ivuxolimab. Source of these receptors: an adult with an advanced solid tumor such as melanoma, head and neck, liver or kidney cancer. The CDR3 runs from the conserved cysteine through the conserved F or W. The order of the fields is V gene, D gene, clone size, J gene, CDR3 DNA, CDR3 protein. A D gene is named only where the DNA matches it firmly. Clone size is shown for a subset of rows, as once, few, many or a class of expanded clone.

>TRBV28|TRBD1|once|TRBJ2-1
TGTGCCAGCAGTTTACGGGACAGGGTAAAGGAGCAGTTCTTC
CASSLRDRVKEQFF
>TRBV11-3|TRBD2|.|TRBJ2-7
TGTGCCAGCAGCTTAGATACTAGCGGCTACGAGCAGTACTTC
CASSLDTSGYEQYF
>TRBV9|TRBD1|.|TRBJ1-2
TGTGCCAGCAGCGTAGAGTCAGGGGGCAACTATGGCTACACCTTC
CASSVESGGNYGYTF
>TRBV30|TRBD2|.|TRBJ2-5
TGTGCCTGGAGTGTACTGGTCGGGAGGGGGGAGACCCAGTACTTC
CAWSVLVGRGETQYF
>TRBV19|.|.|TRBJ2-5
TGTGCCAGTAGTATGGCCCAAGCCGGCGTGAGGGAGACCCAGTACTTC
CASSMAQAGVRETQYF
>TRBV2|.|.|TRBJ1-1
TGTGCCAGCAGCCCGACCAGGGCGGACACTGAAGCTTTCTTT
CASSPTRADTEAFF
>TRBV7-2|.|.|TRBJ1-1
TGTGCCAGCAGCTTAACTCTAACTGAAGCTTTCTTT
CASSLTLTEAFF
>TRBV7-2|TRBD1|few|TRBJ1-1
TGTGCCAGCAGCTTAGAAGCGATGCAGGGGGCAAATGAAGCTTTCTTT
CASSLEAMQGANEAFF
>TRBV19|.|.|TRBJ1-2
TGTGCCAGTAGTATATCTCCGGGATCTAACTATGGCTACACCTTC
CASSISPGSNYGYTF
>TRBV29-1|TRBD1|.|TRBJ2-7
TGCAGCGTCGCCGGGACAGCCTACTCCTACGAGCAGTACTTC
CSVAGTAYSYEQYF
>TRBV13|.|.|TRBJ1-4
TGTGCCAGCAGCTTATCTCCCAGGGGCGGAACAACTAATGAAAAACTGTTTTTT
CASSLSPRGGTTNEKLFF
>TRBV7-8|.|.|TRBJ1-5
TGTGCCAGCAGCTTAACAGGGATAGAGCCCCAGCATTTT
CASSLTGIEPQHF
>TRBV11-2|.|once|TRBJ2-7
TGTGCCAGCAGCTTAGTTTCCGGGGAATCCTACGAGCAGTACTTC
CASSLVSGESYEQYF
>TRBV6-5|.|.|TRBJ2-5
TGTGCCAGCAGAGCTACACAAGAGACCCAGTACTTC
CASRATQETQYF
>TRBV5-1|TRBD1|.|TRBJ2-7
TGCGCCAGCAGCGTGGGACAGGGGGTGAGCTCCTACGAGCAGTACTTC
CASSVGQGVSSYEQYF
>TRBV18|.|.|TRBJ1-2
TGTGCCAGCTCACCGTTAAGTGGGGCGCAGGAAGGCTACACCTTC
CASSPLSGAQEGYTF
>TRBV30|.|.|TRBJ1-2
TGTGCCTGGAAGGGTAGAAGTAATAACTATGGCTACACCTTC
CAWKGRSNNYGYTF
>TRBV7-3|.|.|TRBJ1-1
TGTGCCAGCAGCCCCCTTGGGAGGGCAGGGGTGGGTACTGAAGCTTTCTTT
CASSPLGRAGVGTEAFF
>TRBV7-3|TRBD2|once|TRBJ2-3
TGTGCCAGCAGCTTAATGGGGGAGGGTCTAGCAGATACGCAGTATTTT
CASSLMGEGLADTQYF
>TRBV28|.|.|TRBJ2-7
TGTGCCAGCACAGGAAGCCGGAAGGGGTACGAGCAGTACTTC
CASTGSRKGYEQYF
>TRBV7-2|.|.|TRBJ1-1
TGTGCCAGCAGCTTAGGGAGGATGAACACTGAAGCTTTCTTT
CASSLGRMNTEAFF
>TRBV9|TRBD1|.|TRBJ2-1
TGTGCCAGCAGCCTGACCGAGTCCCGACAGGGCCGTCCGAAATCCTACAATGAGCAGTTCTTC
CASSLTESRQGRPKSYNEQFF
>TRBV5-4|.|once|TRBJ1-1
TGTGCCAGCAGCCGGGGGGGGAACACTGAAGCTTTCTTT
CASSRGGNTEAFF
>TRBV30|TRBD1|.|TRBJ2-2
TGTGCCTGGAGTCAACAGGGGGCGGACACCGGGGAGCTGTTTTTT
CAWSQQGADTGELFF
>TRBV19|TRBD2|.|TRBJ2-4
TGTGCCAGTAGGACTAGCTCCGAAAACATTCAGTACTTC
CASRTSSENIQYF
>TRBV5-6|.|.|TRBJ1-3
TGTGCCAGCAGTCGAACACCCCTCGGTCGAAACTCTGGAAACACCATATATTTT
CASSRTPLGRNSGNTIYF
>TRBV7-3|.|.|TRBJ2-2
TGTGCCAGCAGCTTCCGACCCTCCGGGGAGCTGTTTTTT
CASSFRPSGELFF
>TRBV9|.|.|TRBJ2-2
TGTGCCAGCAGCGTCTGGGAAACCGGGGAGCTGTTTTTT
CASSVWETGELFF
>TRBV5-8|TRBD1|once|TRBJ1-4
TGTGCCAGCAGCTCCTGGGGGACAGGGGGATGGTCGAAAAAACTGTTTTTT
CASSSWGTGGWSKKLFF
>TRBV5-4|.|.|TRBJ1-1
TGTGCCAGCAGCACAGGACAGCAGTACACTGAAGCTTTCTTT
CASSTGQQYTEAFF
>TRBV5-1|.|.|TRBJ2-1
TGCGCCAGCAGCTTTACCGACCCAACCTACAATGAGCAGTTCTTC
CASSFTDPTYNEQFF
>TRBV4-3|.|.|TRBJ2-1
TGCGCCAGCAGCCAAGATAACCATCCAGCGGACAGAGAGCAGTTCTTC
CASSQDNHPADREQFF
>TRBV7-3|TRBD2|.|TRBJ2-3
TGTGCCAGCAGCTTAACCCGGACTAGCGGAGACACAGATACGCAGTATTTT
CASSLTRTSGDTDTQYF
>TRBV18|TRBD2|.|TRBJ2-1
TGTGCCAGCTCACCGCGGGGACTAGCGGGAGGGTCCTACAATGAGCAGTTCTTC
CASSPRGLAGGSYNEQFF
>TRBV5-1|TRBD2|.|TRBJ2-7
TGCGCCAGCAGCTTGATTTCTAGCGGGACTGGGGAGCAGTACTTC
CASSLISSGTGEQYF
>TRBV28|.|.|TRBJ2-7
TGTGCCAGCGAGCGTGGGAGCTACGAGCAGTACTTC
CASERGSYEQYF
>TRBV9|TRBD1|.|TRBJ2-7
TGTGCCAGCAGCGTAGGGTCCAGGGGGCTGTCCGAGCAGTACTTC
CASSVGSRGLSEQYF
>TRBV2|.|.|TRBJ1-2
TGTGCCAGCAGGGTATATCAGGGGACTCCGATCTATGGCTACACCTTC
CASRVYQGTPIYGYTF
>TRBV28|.|.|TRBJ2-1
TGTGCCAGCAGTTTAATGAGGTACAATGAGCAGTTCTTC
CASSLMRYNEQFF
>TRBV27|.|once|TRBJ1-1
TGTGCCAGCAGTTTAGTCCCGGGGGACGGAGACACTGAAGCTTTCTTT
CASSLVPGDGDTEAFF
>TRBV9|TRBD1|.|TRBJ1-1
TGTGCCAGCAGCGCCGGGACAGGGGGCTCCGAAGCTTTCTTT
CASSAGTGGSEAFF
>TRBV5-1|.|.|TRBJ2-3
TGCGCCAGCAGCCCCCGGGCGATCTCTAGCACAGATACGCAGTATTTT
CASSPRAISSTDTQYF
>TRBV5-6|TRBD2|.|TRBJ2-5
TGTGCCAGCTCCCTAGCGGGAGCCCAAGAGACCCAGTACTTC
CASSLAGAQETQYF
>TRBV19|TRBD1|.|TRBJ1-2
TGTGCCAGTAGTATGGGACAGGGGGGCTACTATGGCTACACCTTC
CASSMGQGGYYGYTF
>TRBV10-3|.|.|TRBJ2-7
TGTGCCATCAGCCCGTCCCCCTACGAGCAGTACTTC
CAISPSPYEQYF
>TRBV2|.|once|TRBJ2-6
TGTGCCAGCAGTGATTCCGGGGCCAACGTCCTGACTTTC
CASSDSGANVLTF
>TRBV9|TRBD2|.|TRBJ2-1
TGTGCCAGCAGCGTAGCTAGCGGGATTGGGAATGAGCAGTTCTTC
CASSVASGIGNEQFF
>TRBV5-5|.|.|TRBJ2-1
TGTGCCAGCAGCTTGGTCTGGGCGATGTACAATGAGCAGTTCTTC
CASSLVWAMYNEQFF
>TRBV30|TRBD2|.|TRBJ2-7
TGTGCCTGGAGTGTACTTAGGACTAGCGGCACCTACGAGCAGTACTTC
CAWSVLRTSGTYEQYF
>TRBV7-3|.|.|TRBJ2-3
TGTGCCAGCAGCAGCGACCCCGTTTTGGCCACAGATACGCAGTATTTT
CASSSDPVLATDTQYF
>TRBV7-2|.|.|TRBJ1-5
TGTGCCAGCACAGGGAGCAATCAGCCCCAGCATTTT
CASTGSNQPQHF